This TCR beta chain originates from a study of blood T cells in healthy people across ages. Concerning this clonotype itself: A read error may be the cause here, since a much bigger clone is one base away.

Germline CDR1 DFQATT, CDR2 SNEGSKA (reference sequence). The CDR3 is 17 amino acids. PCR was performed a second time for about 6 to 11 cycles using a sample-barcoded 5' primer and a J-beta primer mix. TCRdb analysed the 5' RACE reads with MiXCR anew, one entry per CDR3 protein. The data contain more than 1,000,000 distinct CDR3 sequences, roughly 24% of them singletons. The data were also submitted as part of a second study, on T cells of mothers and their children.

This chain uses TRBV20-1 with TRBJ2-6; D may be TRBD1 (5 bases). The clonotype originates from a girl aged 2 to 9 in good health. The specimen was blood. The CDR3 sequence is CSARNPDGSSGANVPTF. The CDR3 bases are TGCAGTGCTAGAAACCCGGACGGATCCTCTGGGGCCAACGTCCCGACTTTC.